This T cell receptor beta chain was captured in a study of blood T cell repertoires in COVID-19. Overall study context: Sources were T cells, B-cell-depleted T cells, or PBMCs; the material itself was cDNA or gDNA.

In the authors' methods: From reference gene primer amplification, estimates of nucleated cell counts were derived. Generated by immunoSEQ multiplex PCR, the TCRdb table keeps only in-frame clones and is missing some. V, J and clone size derive from that table, while D and trimming were established from the DNA sequence. The data contain 100,000 to 150,000 clones, over 75% of them singletons. CDR1 and CDR2 from the germline V gene are DFQATT and SNEGSKA (reference sequence). Trimming removed 3 bases at V and 4 bases at J, with 19 bases between. The CDR3 extends over 16 amino acids. Source material: peripheral blood. The chain employs TRBV20-1 and TRBJ2-1; TRBD2 is a possible D gene (5 bases). The TCR sequence derives from a woman older than 75 with acute or convalescent COVID-19. The CDR3 DNA reads TGCAGTGCTAGTAGCATTGACTACCAAACTTACAATGAGCAGTTCTTC. Its protein is CSASSIDYQTYNEQFF.